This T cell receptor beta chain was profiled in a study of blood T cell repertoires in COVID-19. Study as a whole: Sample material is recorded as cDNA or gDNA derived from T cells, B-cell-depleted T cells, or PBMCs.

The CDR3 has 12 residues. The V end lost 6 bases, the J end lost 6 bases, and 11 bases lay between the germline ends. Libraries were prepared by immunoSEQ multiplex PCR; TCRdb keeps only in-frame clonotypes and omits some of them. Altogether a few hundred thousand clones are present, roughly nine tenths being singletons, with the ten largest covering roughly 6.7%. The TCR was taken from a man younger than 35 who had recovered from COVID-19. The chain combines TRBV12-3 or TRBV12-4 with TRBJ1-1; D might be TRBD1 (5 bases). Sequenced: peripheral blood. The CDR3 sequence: CASSGQGPEAFF. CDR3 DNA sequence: TGTGCCAGCAGCGGCCAGGGTCCTGAAGCTTTCTTT.